Shown below are 16 T cell receptor beta chains from a single sample sequenced in a study of T-cell memory formation after mild COVID-19. TCRdb re-called the 5' RACE reads with MiXCR, one entry per CDR3 protein. The sample lists 250,000 to 300,000 distinct CDR3 sequences, 15% occurring once. Source material: PBMCs or a T cell subset sorted from them (not recorded which). All receptors come from a man between 18 and 35 years old who had mild COVID-19 (a few samples of this study predate the infection). Cell type and time point are not known.

The chain employs TRBV9 and TRBJ2-2; possibly TRBD2 for D (6 bases). This CDR3 contains 16 residues. Trimming removed 0 bases from V and 0 bases from J, with 9 bases in between. Germline CDR1 is SGDLS and CDR2 is YYNGEE. CDR3 protein: CASSVDGGANTGELFF. The CDR3 DNA follows: TGTGCCAGCAGCGTAGACGGCGGGGCGAACACCGGGGAGCTGTTTTTT.

V is TRBV7-2 and J is TRBJ2-4; 7 bases are shared with TRBD1. The CDR3 extends over 14 amino acids. Per the germline V gene, CDR1 is SGHTA and CDR2 is FQGNSA. V gave up 9 bases and J gave up 1 base; unmatched junction bases: 6. Here the CDR3 reads CARSPDRAKNIQYF. CDR3 DNA: TGTGCCAGAAGCCCGGACAGGGCCAAAAACATTCAGTACTTC.

This clonotype was detected a few times. The CDR3 sequence: CASSPRQGLYSNQPQHF. The DNA for the CDR3 is TGTGCCAGCAGCCCTCGACAGGGGCTATATAGCAATCAGCCCCAGCATTTT. The V gene is TRBV6-5, the J gene TRBJ1-5, with 8 positions matching TRBD1. The CDR3 sequence is 17 residues long. Germline V lookup: CDR1 MNHEY, CDR2 SVGAGI. V was pared by 6 bases and J by 0 bases, with 10 bases of the junction left unmatched.

V usage is TRBV20-1 and J usage is TRBJ2-7; the match to TRBD1 covers 7 bases. The CDR3 is made up of 14 amino acids. Germline CDR1 and CDR2: DFQATT and SNEGSKA (reference sequence). J gave up 3 bases and V 6 bases, and 11 bases lay outside the gene matches. The CDR3 DNA sequence: TGCAGTGCCCTAAACACAGGGGTCGGCTACGAGCAGTACTTC. Residues: CSALNTGVGYEQYF.

Many counts were recorded for this clonotype. J is TRBJ2-5 and V is TRBV20-1, with a weak D call TRBD1 (6 bases). The CDR3 length is 14 residues. V was pared by 3 bases and J by 1 base, with 12 bases between. Germline V lookup: CDR1 DFQATT, CDR2 SNEGSKA (reference sequence). The CDR3 bases are TGCAGTGCTAGCCGAGAAGGGGGCCAAGAGACCCAGTACTTC. This sequence encodes CSASREGGQETQYF.

DNA of the CDR3: TGTGCCAGCAGCTATGGGGGAAAAGAGACCCAGTACTTC. Its translation is CASSYGGKETQYF. The J gene is TRBJ2-5, the V gene TRBV7-8; D may correspond to TRBD1 or TRBD2 (5 bases each). Germline CDR1 is SGHVS and CDR2 is FQNEAQ. The germline V and J ends were trimmed by 4 bases and 3 bases, with 9 bases remaining between them. The CDR3 spans 13 residues. The variable domain in full, completed from reference TRBV7-8 and TRBJ2-5, reads GAGVSQSPRYKVAKRGQDVALRCDPISGHVSLFWYQQALGQGPEFLTYFQNEAQLDKSGLPSDRFFAERPEGSVSTLKIQRTQQEDSAVYLCASSYGGKETQYFGPGTRLLVL.

This clonotype was seen more than once but under ten times. Written as DNA, the CDR3 is TGCGCCAGCAGCTTTAGCGGTAGCGCAGATACGCAGTATTTT. This gives the protein CASSFSGSADTQYF. The V gene is TRBV5-1, the J gene TRBJ2-3; possible D gene TRBD2, 6 bases. The germline V gene has CDR1 SGHRS and CDR2 YFSETQ. The CDR3 runs to 14 residues. Trimming took off 2 bases at V and 4 bases at J, with 11 bases between the two ends.

The chain recombines TRBV4-1 with TRBJ2-7; TRBD2 agrees at 9 bases. This CDR3 has 15 residues. Germline V gives CDR1 MGHRA, CDR2 YSYEKL. V gave up 3 bases and J gave up 2 bases; unmatched junction bases: 5. The DNA of the CDR3 is TGCGCCAGCAGCCAGGCTAGCGGGGCCCCCTACGAGCAGTACGTC. As protein: CASSQASGAPYEQYV.

This clonotype was picked up a small number of times. The chain couples TRBV7-3 to TRBJ2-6; D gene unclear. The germline gives CDR1 SGHTA, CDR2 FQGTGA. CDR3 length equals 16 residues. V lost 3 bases and J lost 1, with 10 bases in between. CDR3 sequence (DNA): TGTGCCAGCAGCTTGCGACCCCGATCTGGGGCCAACGTCCTGACTTTC. It yields the protein CASSLRPRSGANVLTF.

This clonotype was detected only a few times. The chain has TRBV24-1 and TRBJ1-5, with D perhaps matching TRBD1 (5 bases). V was clipped by 6 bases and J by 3 bases, with 11 bases between them. The CDR3 totals 14 residues. Per the germline V gene, CDR1 is KGHDR and CDR2 is SFDVKD. The CDR3 bases are TGTGCCACCAGTCTGACAGCTTCCAATCAGCCCCAGCATTTT. This gives the protein CATSLTASNQPQHF.

The V gene is TRBV5-5, the J gene TRBJ1-4; no clear D. There are 14 residues in the CDR3. V gave up 5 bases and J gave up 7 bases, with 15 bases separating them. Germline-derived CDR1 and CDR2 are SGHKS and YYEKEE (reference sequence). CDR3 sequence (DNA): TGTGCCAGCAGTATAGGTGTGGGCAGTGAAAAACTGTTTTTT. Translation gives CASSIGVGSEKLFF.

The table lists this clonotype with many counts. This chain joins TRBV20-1 and TRBJ2-3, with 9 nucleotides matching TRBD1. This CDR3 has 14 residues. V shed 6 bases and J 1 base; nucleotides not matched to a gene: 5. Germline V CDR1 and CDR2: DFQATT, SNEGSKA (reference sequence). The CDR3 loop is CSANRGLGTDTQYF. CDR3 DNA: TGCAGTGCAAACAGGGGGCTGGGCACAGATACGCAGTATTTT.

A few counts support this clonotype. The chain joins TRBV6-1 to TRBJ1-3, with TRBD1 as a possible D gene (6 bases). V lost 4 bases and J 2 bases, leaving 21 bases between the germline ends. The CDR3 extends over 18 amino acids. Germline lookup yields CDR1 MNHNS and CDR2 SASEGT. CDR3 DNA sequence: TGTGCCAGCAGTGTCCGGGGGGGGCCTCTAAGAGCTGGAAACACCATATATTTT. As protein: CASSVRGGPLRAGNTIYF.

The chain is built from TRBV19 and TRBJ1-2; the match to TRBD1 covers 8 bases. CDR3 size: 12 residues. CDR1 is LNHDA, CDR2 SQIVND, per germline (reference sequence). With 8 bases clipped from V and 6 bases from J, the junction kept 5 bases outside the gene matches. The CDR3 loop is CASRQGSDGYTF. CDR3 sequence (DNA): TGTGCCAGTCGACAGGGGAGCGATGGCTACACCTTC.

This rearrangement joins TRBV19 to TRBJ1-5; D gene uncertain. The V and J ends lost 9 bases and 1 base respectively, with 16 bases between them. Germline lookup yields CDR1 LNHDA and CDR2 SQIVND (reference sequence). The CDR3 loop spans 15 amino acids. CDR3 region: CASTRRQNSNQPQHF. CDR3 DNA sequence: TGTGCCAGCACTAGGCGGCAGAACAGCAATCAGCCCCAGCATTTT.

In this sample, this clonotype turned up many times. The gene calls are TRBV7-9 and TRBJ2-3, with 8 positions matching TRBD2. Germline CDR1 reads SEHNR; CDR2 reads FQNEAQ (reference sequence). The CDR3 length is 17 residues. V lost 6 bases and J lost 3; bases outside the gene matches: 14. This chain's CDR3 is CASRLLSSGLTTDTQYF. In DNA form, the CDR3 reads TGTGCCAGCAGACTACTTTCTAGCGGGTTAACGACAGATACGCAGTATTTT.